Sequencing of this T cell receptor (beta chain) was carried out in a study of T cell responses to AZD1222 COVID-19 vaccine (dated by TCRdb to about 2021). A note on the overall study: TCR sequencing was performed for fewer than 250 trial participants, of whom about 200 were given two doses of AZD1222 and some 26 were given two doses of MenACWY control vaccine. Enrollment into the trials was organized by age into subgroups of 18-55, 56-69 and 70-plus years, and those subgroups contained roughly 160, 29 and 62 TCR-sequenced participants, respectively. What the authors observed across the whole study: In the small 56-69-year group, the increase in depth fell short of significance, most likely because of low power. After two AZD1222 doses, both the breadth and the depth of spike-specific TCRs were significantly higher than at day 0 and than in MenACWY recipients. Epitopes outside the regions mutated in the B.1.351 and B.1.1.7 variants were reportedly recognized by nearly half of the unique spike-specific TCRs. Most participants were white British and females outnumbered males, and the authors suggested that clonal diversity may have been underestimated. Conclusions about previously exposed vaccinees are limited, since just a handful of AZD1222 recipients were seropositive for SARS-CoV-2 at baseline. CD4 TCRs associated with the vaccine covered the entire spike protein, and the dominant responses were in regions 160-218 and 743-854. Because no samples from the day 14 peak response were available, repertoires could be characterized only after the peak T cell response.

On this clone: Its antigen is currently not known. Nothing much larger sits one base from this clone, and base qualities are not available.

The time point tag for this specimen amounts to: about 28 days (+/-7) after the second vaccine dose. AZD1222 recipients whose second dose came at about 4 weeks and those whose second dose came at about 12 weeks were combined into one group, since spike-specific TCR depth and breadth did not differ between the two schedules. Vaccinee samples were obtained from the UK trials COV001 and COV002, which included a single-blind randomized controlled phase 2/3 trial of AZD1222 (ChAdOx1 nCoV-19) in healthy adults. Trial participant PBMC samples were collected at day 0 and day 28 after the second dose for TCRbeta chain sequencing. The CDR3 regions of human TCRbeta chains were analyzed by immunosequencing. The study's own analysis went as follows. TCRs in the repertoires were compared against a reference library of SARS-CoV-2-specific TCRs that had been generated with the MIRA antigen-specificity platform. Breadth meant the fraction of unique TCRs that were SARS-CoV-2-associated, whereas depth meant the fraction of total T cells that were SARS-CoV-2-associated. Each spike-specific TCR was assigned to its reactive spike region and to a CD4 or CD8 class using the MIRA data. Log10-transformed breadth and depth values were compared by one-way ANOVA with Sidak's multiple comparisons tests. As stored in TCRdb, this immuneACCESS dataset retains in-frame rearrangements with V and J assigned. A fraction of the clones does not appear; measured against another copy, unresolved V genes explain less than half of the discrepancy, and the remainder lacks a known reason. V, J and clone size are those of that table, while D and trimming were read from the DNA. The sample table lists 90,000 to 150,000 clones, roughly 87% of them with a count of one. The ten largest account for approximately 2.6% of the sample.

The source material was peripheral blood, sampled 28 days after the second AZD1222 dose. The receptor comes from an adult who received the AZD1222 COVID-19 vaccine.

The DNA reads TGTGCCAGTAATCGAGGGGGCGAAAACACTGAAGCTTTCTTT. It codes for CASNRGGENTEAFF. This chain joins TRBV19 to TRBJ1-1; TRBD1 matches 7 bases in the middle. Ends trimmed: V by 7 bases, J by 2 bases; bases unmatched to a gene: 7. The germline V gene (reference sequence) supplies CDR1 LNHDA and CDR2 SQIVND. The CDR3 holds 14 amino acids from the cysteine to the phenylalanine. This entry keeps only the CDR3 DNA: 42 bases, framed from base 1. The CDR3, completed at both ends by the reference TRBV19 and TRBJ1-1 genes, gives the full variable domain DGGITQSPKYLFRKEGQNVTLSCEQNLNHDAMYWYRQDPGQGLRLIYYSQIVNDFQKGDIAEGYSVSREKKESFPLTVTSAQKNPTAFYLCASNRGGENTEAFFGQGTRLTVV.